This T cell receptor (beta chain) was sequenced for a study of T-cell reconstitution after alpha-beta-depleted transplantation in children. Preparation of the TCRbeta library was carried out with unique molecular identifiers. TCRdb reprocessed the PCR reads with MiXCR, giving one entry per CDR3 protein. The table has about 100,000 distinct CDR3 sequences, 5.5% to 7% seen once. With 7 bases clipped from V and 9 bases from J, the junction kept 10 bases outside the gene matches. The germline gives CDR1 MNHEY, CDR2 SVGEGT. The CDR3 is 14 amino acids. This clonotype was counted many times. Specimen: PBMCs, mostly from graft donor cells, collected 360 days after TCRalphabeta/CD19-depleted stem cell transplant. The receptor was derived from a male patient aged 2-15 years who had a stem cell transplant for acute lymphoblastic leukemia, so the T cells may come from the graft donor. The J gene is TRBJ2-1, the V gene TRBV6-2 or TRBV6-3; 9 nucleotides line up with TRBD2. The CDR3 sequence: CASTFYSGSGEQFF. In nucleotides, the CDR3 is TGTGCCAGCACATTCTATAGCGGGAGTGGTGAGCAGTTCTTC.